The 8 T cell receptor beta chains presented below share a single source sample, sequenced in a study of blood T cell repertoires in COVID-19 (TCRdb year 2020). Library preparation used the immunoSEQ multiplex PCR assay. TCRdb holds this immuneACCESS table with in-frame rearrangements only. Some clones are missing; in checked studies, unresolved V genes explain under half, and the rest has no known cause. The sample has 150,000 or so clones on record, 70% to 90% of them singletons. Approximately 7% of the sample is held by the ten biggest clonotypes. The sample taken for sequencing was peripheral blood. Source of these receptors: a middle-aged man with active or convalescent COVID-19.

This clone turned up a few times. J is TRBJ1-1 and V is TRBV7-9; 7 bases align to TRBD1. The J segment lost 2 bases and the V segment lost 5 bases, leaving 8 bases of the junction unmatched. Germline V CDR1 and CDR2: SEHNR, FQNEAQ (reference sequence). The CDR3 consists of 15 residues. CDR3 nucleotide sequence: TGTGCCAGCAGCCTAGTCGGGACAGTTAACACTGAAGCTTTCTTT. It encodes CASSLVGTVNTEAFF.

The rearrangement joins TRBV6-2 or TRBV6-3 to TRBJ2-2, with 11 positions matching TRBD2. The germline V gene has CDR1 MNHEY and CDR2 SVGEGT. The CDR3 has 17 amino acids. Trimming at V came to 0 bases and at J to 5 bases, leaving 5 bases not matched to a gene. The CDR3 sequence is CASSYSILAGETGELFF. In DNA, the CDR3 is TGTGCCAGCAGTTACTCGATACTAGCGGGAGAGACCGGGGAGCTGTTTTTT.

The sample holds one count of this clone. V is TRBV18 and J is TRBJ2-5; D gene uncertain. The CDR3 extends over 13 amino acids. Germline lookup yields CDR1 KGHSH and CDR2 LQKENI. Trimming cost V 6 bases and J 2 bases, with 10 bases left between them. CDR3 amino acids: CASSKRGQETQYF. CDR3 in DNA: TGTGCCAGCTCGAAAAGAGGACAAGAGACCCAGTACTTC.

V usage is TRBV24-1 and J usage is TRBJ2-1; 8 bases are a match to TRBD1. The germline V gene encodes CDR1 KGHDR and CDR2 SFDVKD. The V segment lost 4 bases and the J segment 6 bases; nucleotides outside the gene matches: 7. The CDR3 runs 15 residues. CDR3 DNA: TGTGCCACCAGTGACCCGACAGGGGCCGGCAATGAGCAGTTCTTC. Encoded protein: CATSDPTGAGNEQFF.

The V gene is TRBV7-2, the J gene TRBJ1-2; D perhaps matches TRBD1 (6 bases). Trimming shortened V by 5 bases and J by 6 bases, and 13 bases separated the two germline ends. Germline loops: CDR1 SGHTA, CDR2 FQGNSA. The CDR3 length is 13 residues. The CDR3 here is CASSPRGADGYTF. The CDR3 region has the DNA TGTGCCAGCAGCCCCCGGGGGGCGGATGGCTACACCTTC.

In regard to this clone: Within the sample, other DNA sequences also encode this same CDR3. This sequence joins TRBV5-1 and TRBJ2-5; TRBD1 might be the D (5 bases). In germline, CDR1 is SGHRS, CDR2 YFSETQ. Trimming left V 2 bases short and J 1 base short, with 6 bases between. The CDR3 is made up of 13 amino acids. The CDR3 loop is CASSFRGQETQYF. Written as DNA, the CDR3 is TGCGCCAGCAGCTTTAGGGGCCAAGAGACCCAGTACTTC. The full variable domain, completed using reference TRBV5-1 and TRBJ2-5, is KAGVTQTPRYLIKTRGQQVTLSCSPISGHRSVSWYQQTPGQGLQFLFEYFSETQRNKGNFPGRFSGRQFSNSRSEMNVSTLELGDSALYLCASSFRGQETQYFGPGTRLLVL.

The gene calls are TRBV7-2 and TRBJ2-7; D not resolved. The V end was cut by 3 bases, the J end by 7 bases, with 13 bases between. The CDR3 loop spans 13 amino acids. Germline assignment: CDR1 SGHTA and CDR2 FQGNSA. The CDR3 here is CASSFPPSREQYF. CDR3 coding DNA: TGTGCCAGCAGCTTCCCACCCTCTAGGGAGCAGTACTTC.

This chain joins TRBV27 and TRBJ1-6, with D possibly being TRBD1 (5 bases). The CDR3 has 12 residues. The V end was cut by 5 bases, the J end by 9 bases, with 8 bases between. Looked up from germline, CDR1 is MNHEY and CDR2 is SMNVEV (reference sequence). CDR3 protein: CASSTGGSPLHF. CDR3 bases: TGTGCCAGCAGTACAGGTGGTTCACCCCTCCACTTT.